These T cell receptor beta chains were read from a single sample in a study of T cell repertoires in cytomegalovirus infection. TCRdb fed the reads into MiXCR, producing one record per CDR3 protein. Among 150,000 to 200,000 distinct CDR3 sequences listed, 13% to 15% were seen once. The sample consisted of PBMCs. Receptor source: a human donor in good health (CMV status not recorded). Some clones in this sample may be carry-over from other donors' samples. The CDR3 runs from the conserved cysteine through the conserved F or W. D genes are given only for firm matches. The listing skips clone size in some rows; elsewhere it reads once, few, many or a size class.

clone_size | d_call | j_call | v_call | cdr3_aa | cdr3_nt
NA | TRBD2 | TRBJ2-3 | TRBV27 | CASGLAGGPSTDTQYF | TGTGCCAGCGGACTAGCGGGAGGGCCTAGCACAGATACGCAGTATTTT
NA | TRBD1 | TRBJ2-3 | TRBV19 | CASSRDRGISTQYF | TGTGCCAGTAGTAGGGACAGGGGTATAAGTACGCAGTATTTT
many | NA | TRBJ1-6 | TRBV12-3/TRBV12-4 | CASSEQGGDSPLHF | TGTGCCAGCAGCGAACAGGGTGGGGATTCACCCCTCCACTTT
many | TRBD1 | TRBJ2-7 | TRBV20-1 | CSAWTGSSYEQYF | TGCAGTGCTTGGACAGGGAGCTCCTACGAGCAGTACTTC
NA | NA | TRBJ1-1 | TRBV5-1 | CASRLKSDTEAFF | TGCGCCAGCAGACTGAAGTCAGACACTGAAGCTTTCTTT
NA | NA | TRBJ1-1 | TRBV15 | CATSRRTPNTEAFF | TGTGCCACCAGCAGAAGGACACCTAACACTGAAGCTTTCTTT
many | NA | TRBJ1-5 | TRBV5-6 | CASSQSRRYSNQPQHF | TGTGCCAGCAGCCAATCACGCCGTTATAGCAATCAGCCCCAGCATTTT
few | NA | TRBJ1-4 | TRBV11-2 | CASSLLGNEKLFF | TGTGCCAGCAGCTTATTGGGCAATGAAAAACTGTTTTTT
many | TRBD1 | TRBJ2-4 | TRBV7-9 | CASSRNTGGEWYF | TGTGCCAGCAGCCGAAATACAGGGGGCGAATGGTACTTC
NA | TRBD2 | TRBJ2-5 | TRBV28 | CASSPPAGVEETQYF | TGTGCCAGCAGTCCCCCAGCGGGAGTGGAGGAGACCCAGTACTTC
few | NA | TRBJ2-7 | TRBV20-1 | CSARSRTGTTYEQYF | TGCAGTGCTAGAAGCCGGACAGGGACTACCTACGAGCAGTACTTC
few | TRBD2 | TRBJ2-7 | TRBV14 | CASSQESGGGYEQYF | TGTGCCAGCAGCCAAGAGAGCGGGGGGGGCTACGAGCAGTACTTC
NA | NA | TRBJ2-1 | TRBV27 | CASSPFRGEQFF | TGTGCCAGCAGTCCATTCAGGGGTGAGCAGTTCTTC
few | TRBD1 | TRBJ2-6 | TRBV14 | CASSHRTGFGANVLTF | TGTGCCAGCAGCCATAGGACAGGGTTCGGGGCCAACGTCCTGACTTTC
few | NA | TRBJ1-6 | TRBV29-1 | CSAQDTGGSPLHF | TGCAGCGCCCAGGACACGGGAGGGTCACCCCTCCACTTT
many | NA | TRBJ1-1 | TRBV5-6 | CASTQGAFF | TGTGCCAGCACCCAAGGGGCTTTCTTT
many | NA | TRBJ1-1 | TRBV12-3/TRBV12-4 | CASSSRWTEAFF | TGTGCCAGCAGTTCTAGGTGGACTGAAGCTTTCTTT
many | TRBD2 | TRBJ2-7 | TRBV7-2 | CASSLASGSIIAGEQYF | TGTGCCAGCAGCTTAGCTAGCGGGAGCATTATAGCGGGCGAGCAGTACTTC
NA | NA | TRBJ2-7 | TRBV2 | CASSPLRGGQQYF | TGTGCCAGCAGCCCCCTCCGGGGCGGGCAGCAGTACTTC
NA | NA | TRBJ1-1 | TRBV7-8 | CASSLQVNTEAFF | TGTGCCAGCAGCTTACAAGTGAACACTGAAGCTTTCTTT
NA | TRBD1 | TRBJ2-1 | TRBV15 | CATSRGGQGDNEQFF | TGTGCCACCAGCAGAGGTGGACAGGGCGACAATGAGCAGTTCTTC
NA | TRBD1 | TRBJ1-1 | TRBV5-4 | CASSLELGRGPGTEAFF | TGTGCCAGCAGCTTGGAATTGGGCAGGGGGCCGGGCACTGAAGCTTTCTTT
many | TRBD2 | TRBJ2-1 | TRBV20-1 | CSAFIFSGSSYNEQFF | TGCAGTGCTTTCATCTTTAGCGGGTCATCCTACAATGAGCAGTTCTTC